Listed below are T cell receptor beta chains from one sample, sequenced in a study of cytomegalovirus exposure and HLA in healthy donors. TCRdb's table, derived via immunoSEQ multiplex PCR, lists solely in-frame clones and lacks some. The table includes 150,000 to 200,000 clones, roughly 80% detected once. Sequenced: PBMCs. The origin of the receptors is a man aged 25 to 40 in good health and CMV-seropositive. CDR3s include the opening cysteine and the closing phenylalanine or tryptophan. D genes are given only for firm matches. Clone sizes are given selectively: once, few, many, or a class where the clone is expanded.

J gene	D gene	clone size	V gene	CDR3 protein	CDR3 DNA
TRBJ1-5	TRBD1	.	TRBV30	CACNRGPNQPQHF	TGTGCCTGCAACAGGGGACCGAATCAGCCCCAGCATTTT
TRBJ2-5	.	.	TRBV7-9	CASSPGTTSTETQYF	TGTGCCAGCAGCCCGGGGACAACTTCGACGGAGACCCAGTACTTC
TRBJ1-1	.	once	TRBV28	CASTREWYTEAFF	TGTGCCAGCACCCGAGAGTGGTACACTGAAGCTTTCTTT
TRBJ1-5	TRBD1	.	TRBV28	CASSFDRGGPQHF	TGTGCCAGCAGTTTTGACAGGGGAGGGCCCCAGCATTTT
TRBJ2-7	.	.	TRBV30	CAWSPELSYEQYF	TGTGCCTGGAGTCCTGAGTTGAGCTACGAGCAGTACTTC
TRBJ2-7	.	.	TRBV11-2	CASSFLNYEQYF	TGTGCCAGCAGCTTCTTAAACTACGAGCAGTACTTC
TRBJ1-5	.	.	TRBV10-3	CAISESAGVDSNQPQHF	TGTGCCATCAGTGAGTCCGCGGGGGTCGATAGCAATCAGCCCCAGCATTTT
TRBJ1-1	TRBD1	.	TRBV16	CASSRTGDPNTEAFF	TGTGCCAGCAGCAGGACAGGGGACCCGAACACTGAAGCTTTCTTT
TRBJ1-5	TRBD1	.	TRBV19	CASSEGGQLYSNQPQHF	TGTGCCAGTAGTGAGGGGGGACAGCTTTATAGCAATCAGCCCCAGCATTTT
TRBJ1-1	.	.	TRBV30	CAWSMDYSLNTEAFF	TGTGCCTGGAGTATGGATTACAGCCTGAACACTGAAGCTTTCTTT
TRBJ2-5	TRBD2	.	TRBV6-4	CASSLGSGDQETQYF	TGTGCCAGCAGCCTCGGTAGCGGGGACCAAGAGACCCAGTACTTC
TRBJ2-5	TRBD2	.	TRBV5-1	CASSLGGIAGGQETQYF	TGCGCCAGCAGCTTGGGAGGCATAGCGGGAGGCCAGGAGACCCAGTACTTC
TRBJ2-7	.	.	TRBV11-2	CASSLGQGNSYEQYF	TGTGCCAGCAGCTTAGGTCAGGGGAATTCCTACGAGCAGTACTTC
TRBJ2-7	TRBD2	once	TRBV2	CASSASGGADEQYF	TGTGCCAGCAGCGCCAGCGGGGGGGCGGACGAGCAGTACTTC
TRBJ1-2	.	once	TRBV5-4	CASSPGVYGYTF	TGTGCCAGCTCTCCAGGGGTCTATGGCTACACCTTC
TRBJ1-4	TRBD1	.	TRBV2	CASSEVVGQGKKLFF	TGTGCCAGCAGTGAAGTGGTAGGACAGGGGAAAAAACTGTTTTTT
TRBJ1-1	.	few	TRBV18	CASASGGRTEAFF	TGTGCCAGCGCCTCGGGGGGACGAACTGAAGCTTTCTTT
TRBJ2-5	.	.	TRBV5-1	CASSPGQHFQETQYF	TGCGCCAGCAGCCCCGGACAGCATTTCCAAGAGACCCAGTACTTC
TRBJ2-3	.	.	TRBV9	CASSVDMGGLPQYF	TGTGCCAGCAGCGTCGATATGGGGGGGCTCCCGCAGTATTTT
TRBJ2-6	.	.	TRBV29-1	CSVARDTDSGANVLTF	TGCAGCGTGGCCCGGGACACCGACTCTGGGGCCAACGTCCTGACTTTC
TRBJ1-2	TRBD1	once	TRBV28	CASSLSTRDRESTF	TGTGCCAGCAGTTTATCTACCCGGGACAGGGAAAGCACCTTC
TRBJ1-1	.	once	TRBV7-6	CASRAGRNTEAFF	TGTGCCAGCAGGGCGGGGAGAAACACTGAAGCTTTCTTT
TRBJ2-7	TRBD2	.	TRBV10-3	CAIMAGGTYEQYF	TGTGCCATCATGGCGGGGGGAACCTACGAGCAGTACTTC
TRBJ2-7	TRBD2	.	TRBV30	CAWSVGVGLASYEQYF	TGTGCCTGGAGTGTAGGAGTAGGACTAGCCTCGTACGAGCAGTACTTC
TRBJ2-5	.	.	TRBV6-6	CASSETVETQYF	TGTGCCAGCAGTGAGACAGTTGAGACCCAGTACTTC
TRBJ1-2	.	.	TRBV19	CASSLRLGTRLSNYGYTF	TGTGCCAGTAGTTTGAGACTCGGGACACGACTCTCCAACTATGGCTACACCTTC
TRBJ1-5	.	.	TRBV19	CASSIMGGVEQPQHF	TGTGCCAGTAGTATAATGGGGGGGGTTGAACAGCCCCAGCATTTT
TRBJ1-1	TRBD1	once	TRBV7-8	CASSPDRDTEAFF	TGTGCCAGCAGCCCAGACAGGGACACTGAAGCTTTCTTT
TRBJ1-4	TRBD1	few	TRBV10-3	CAIRGAPGQGNEKLFF	TGTGCCATCAGAGGGGCCCCGGGACAGGGGAATGAAAAACTGTTTTTT
TRBJ2-7	.	.	TRBV9	CASSVEQVSYEQYF	TGTGCCAGCAGCGTAGAACAGGTGTCCTACGAGCAGTACTTC
TRBJ2-2	TRBD1	.	TRBV28	CASSLYFGTGVTGELFF	TGTGCCAGCAGTTTATATTTCGGGACAGGGGTCACCGGGGAGCTGTTTTTT
TRBJ1-2	.	few	TRBV30	CAFSGGLGYTF	TGTGCCTTTTCCGGGGGGCTCGGCTACACCTTC
TRBJ1-5	.	.	TRBV25-1	CASSATGNNQPQHF	TGTGCCAGCAGCGCCACAGGGAACAATCAGCCCCAGCATTTT
TRBJ2-3	.	.	TRBV6-4	CASSDGGDAGDTQYF	TGTGCCAGCAGTGATGGAGGGGATGCGGGGGATACGCAGTATTTT
TRBJ2-5	TRBD2	.	TRBV29-1	CSVARAGEGETQYF	TGCAGCGTTGCTAGGGCGGGGGAGGGAGAGACCCAGTACTTC
TRBJ1-5	.	.	TRBV27	CASSLYRGNQPQHF	TGTGCCAGCAGTTTATACCGGGGGAATCAGCCCCAGCATTTT
TRBJ1-5	TRBD1	.	TRBV10-3	CAINTGGWNQPQHF	TGTGCCATCAATACAGGGGGGTGGAATCAGCCCCAGCATTTT
TRBJ2-5	TRBD2	.	TRBV11-2	CASSSPPAGGPSETQYF	TGTGCCAGCAGCTCGCCCCCAGCGGGGGGGCCGTCAGAGACCCAGTACTTC
TRBJ2-5	TRBD2	.	TRBV30	CAWSWGGDQETQYF	TGTGCCTGGAGCTGGGGAGGGGACCAAGAGACCCAGTACTTC
TRBJ2-2	.	.	TRBV19	CASSPRLSTGELFF	TGTGCCAGTAGTCCAAGACTGTCCACCGGGGAGCTGTTTTTT
TRBJ2-1	TRBD1	.	TRBV14	CASSPGTGGWDEQFF	TGTGCCAGCAGCCCCGGGACAGGGGGCTGGGATGAGCAGTTCTTC
TRBJ2-7	TRBD2	once	TRBV5-1	CASSTILAGAEQYF	TGCGCCAGCAGCACAATACTAGCGGGAGCCGAGCAGTACTTC
TRBJ2-7	TRBD2	.	TRBV6-1	CASSEASGGIYEQYF	TGTGCCAGCAGTGAAGCCAGCGGGGGGATCTACGAGCAGTACTTC
TRBJ2-7	.	.	TRBV15	CATSRASAASSYEQYF	TGTGCCACCAGCAGAGCCTCGGCGGCTAGCTCCTACGAGCAGTACTTC
TRBJ2-7	TRBD2	.	TRBV28	CASSFGGIYEQYF	TGTGCCAGCAGTTTCGGGGGGATATACGAGCAGTACTTC
TRBJ2-5	TRBD2	.	TRBV28	CASSLSGDGGRYETQYF	TGTGCCAGCAGTTTGAGTGGCGACGGGGGGAGGTATGAGACCCAGTACTTC
TRBJ1-1	TRBD1	.	TRBV6-5	CASSLTTGAKTEAFF	TGTGCCAGCAGTCTGACTACAGGGGCGAAAACTGAAGCTTTCTTT
TRBJ1-1	TRBD1	.	TRBV19	CASSPGRAGGTEAFF	TGTGCCAGTAGTCCAGGAAGGGCAGGGGGTACTGAAGCTTTCTTT
TRBJ2-3	.	.	TRBV7-3	CASSLPSRGTDTQYF	TGTGCCAGCAGCTTACCTAGCCGAGGCACAGATACGCAGTATTTT
TRBJ2-5	.	.	TRBV7-8	CASSLLRGGVGAQYF	TGTGCCAGCAGTCTTTTGAGGGGCGGGGTAGGAGCCCAGTACTTC
TRBJ1-2	TRBD1	.	TRBV5-1	CASSIGQGGGYGYTF	TGCGCCAGCAGCATCGGACAGGGGGGAGGCTATGGCTACACCTTC
TRBJ1-3	TRBD1	.	TRBV30	CARGQGGHTIYF	TGTGCCCGGGGACAGGGGGGTCACACCATATATTTT
TRBJ2-7	.	few	TRBV15	CATSQDRYEQYF	TGTGCCACCAGCCAAGACAGATACGAGCAGTACTTC
TRBJ2-6	TRBD1	.	TRBV6-4	CASSDGQGSGANVLTF	TGTGCCAGCAGTGACGGACAGGGCTCTGGGGCCAACGTCCTGACTTTC